Given below is one TCR beta chain in context. The CDR3 is cut off 3 residues early in the read; its end comes from the germline J gene. Here immunoSEQ multiplex PCR was the method, and the copy in TCRdb shows in-frame clones only, minus some. The listing contains more than 40,000 clones. Germline trimming cut 5 bases from V and 5 bases from J; bases unmatched to any gene: 11. The germline CDR1 and CDR2 sequences are SNHLY and FYNNEI. The CDR3 has 17 residues. The source of the sample is a study of T cells in women clearing cervical HPV infection. The source material was blood buffy coat. This rearrangement joins TRBV2 to TRBJ2-1; 11 nucleotides agree with TRBD2. The sequence was obtained from a woman between 18 and 70 years old with a cervical HPV16 infection that either progressed to CIN3+ or cleared (not recorded which). The sequenced CDR3 bases are TGTGCCAGCAGTCCTTTAATGACTAGCGGGGCGAACAATGAG. Residues: CASSPLMTSGANNE. The entire CDR3 protein is CASSPLMTSGANNEQFF.